Shown below are 32 T cell receptor beta chains from a single sample sequenced in a study of Graves' ophthalmopathy and Graves' hyperthyroidism. RNA transcripts provided the template for amplifying TCR beta CDR3 regions. HTBI-primed first-round RT-PCR preceded second-round multiplex PCR. TCRdb reanalysed the multiplex PCR reads using MiXCR and keeps one entry per CDR3 protein. The sample has hundreds of thousands of distinct CDR3 sequences; about 20% are singletons. What was sequenced was peripheral blood. The receptors shown here come from a woman aged 18-29 years with stable Graves' hyperthyroidism. Some clones in this sample may be carry-over from other donors' samples.

Many counts were recorded for this clonotype. The genes are TRBV20-1 and TRBJ1-6; D is ambiguous. CDR1 is DFQATT and CDR2 is SNEGSKA in the germline V gene (reference sequence). The CDR3 totals 12 residues. Trimming left V 6 bases short and J 10 bases short, with 13 bases between. The CDR3 loop is CSATGPSSPLHF. In nucleotides, the CDR3 is TGCAGTGCCACTGGGCCGAGCTCACCCCTCCACTTT.

This clonotype was seen ten or more times. This chain connects TRBV18 to TRBJ1-2; D is unclear. Germline V CDR1 and CDR2: KGHSH, LQKENI. There are 14 residues in the CDR3. The V gene lost 6 bases and the J gene lost 0 bases, with 11 bases spanning the gap. The CDR3 sequence: CASSPGRANYGYTF. The CDR3 DNA reads TGTGCCAGCTCTCCGGGGAGGGCTAACTATGGCTACACCTTC.

This clonotype appeared many times. The V and J genes are TRBV6-5 and TRBJ1-2, with no clear D. The CDR3 runs to 14 residues. The V and J ends lost 6 bases and 6 bases respectively, with 17 bases between them. The V gene's germline CDR1 is MNHEY and CDR2 SVGAGI. The CDR3 spells CASSSRKVPHGYTF. In DNA form, the CDR3 reads TGTGCCAGCAGCTCCAGGAAGGTCCCTCATGGCTACACCTTC.

This clonotype was observed many times. J is TRBJ1-2 and V is TRBV29-1; D is possibly TRBD1 (5 bases). This CDR3 comprises 15 residues. Germline assignment: CDR1 SQVTM and CDR2 ANQGSEA. Trimming cost V 4 bases and J 1 base, with 16 bases left between them. The CDR3 coding sequence is TGCAGCGTTGGGGGCACAGGAGGATTTAACTATGGCTACACCTTC. As protein: CSVGGTGGFNYGYTF. Full variable domain (missing parts from reference TRBV29-1 and TRBJ1-2): SAVISQKPSRDICQRGTSLTIQCQVDSQVTMMFWYRQQPGQSLTLIATANQGSEATYESGFVIDKFPISRPNLTFSTLTVSNMSPEDSSIYLCSVGGTGGFNYGYTFGSGTRLTVV.

This clonotype occurred many times. The chain recombines TRBV7-2 with TRBJ1-1; no reliable D call. This CDR3 is built from 13 residues. Trimming removed 1 base from V and 0 bases from J, with 3 bases in between. Germline-derived CDR1 and CDR2 are SGHTA and FQGNSA. CDR3 DNA sequence: TGTGCCAGCAGCTTAGAGGTGAACACTGAAGCTTTCTTT. It specifies CASSLEVNTEAFF.

This clonotype was seen at least ten times. V usage is TRBV6-1 and J usage is TRBJ1-5; maybe TRBD1 (5 bases). Between the trimmed V and J ends, which lost 1 base and 6 bases, there was a span of 13 bases. Germline V gives CDR1 MNHNS, CDR2 SASEGT. CDR3 size: 15 residues. CDR3: CASSEVGSQGQPQHF. The CDR3 coding sequence is TGTGCCAGCAGTGAAGTTGGGAGTCAGGGTCAGCCCCAGCATTTT.

Ten or more counts support this clonotype. This chain's CDR3 is CAISESNRGHTEAFF. CDR3 in DNA: TGTGCCATCAGTGAGTCGAACAGGGGACACACTGAAGCTTTCTTT. The chain links TRBV10-3 to TRBJ1-1, with 7 positions matching TRBD1. The CDR3 consists of 15 residues. The ends lost 0 bases at V and 3 bases at J; junction bases unmatched: 4. From germline, CDR1 is ENHRY and CDR2 SYGVKD.

Many counts were recorded for this clonotype. This sequence joins TRBV5-1 and TRBJ2-7; 13 bases agree with TRBD2. The CDR3 extends over 17 amino acids. J gave up 4 bases and V 3 bases, and 10 bases lay outside the gene matches. Per the germline V gene, CDR1 is SGHRS and CDR2 is YFSETQ. In DNA, the CDR3 is TGCGCCAGCAGCTCGAGTGGACTAGCGGGAGTCGGGTACGAGCAGTACTTC. Its protein is CASSSSGLAGVGYEQYF.

This clonotype was recorded at least ten times. The chain uses TRBV24-1 and TRBJ2-7, with 8 bases that match TRBD1. Germline assignment: CDR1 KGHDR and CDR2 SFDVKD. The CDR3 is made up of 17 amino acids. The junction had 15 bases not matched to a gene; V was cut back by 4 bases and J by 5 bases. CDR3 in DNA: TGTGCCACCAGTGAGGGCCGGGGACAGGCCGAAGGTAACGAGCAGTACTTC. This sequence encodes CATSEGRGQAEGNEQYF.

Ten or more counts support this clonotype. The chain is built from TRBV29-1 and TRBJ2-5; 10 bases align to TRBD1. The junction had 4 bases not matched to a gene; V was cut back by 6 bases and J by 3 bases. The CDR3 runs 13 residues. Germline lookup yields CDR1 SQVTM and CDR2 ANQGSEA. The CDR3 DNA is TGCAGCGTCGCCGGGACAGGGGAAGAGACCCAGTACTTC. Residues: CSVAGTGEETQYF.

In this sample, this clonotype turned up many times. The CDR3 DNA is TGTGCCAGCAGCTTCGCCGGGACCGCCAATCAGCCCCAGCATTTT. Translated: CASSFAGTANQPQHF. The V and J genes are TRBV7-2 and TRBJ1-5; the D gene is possibly TRBD1 (5 bases). V gave up 3 bases and J gave up 3 bases, with 12 bases separating them. This CDR3 comprises 15 residues. CDR1 SGHTA and CDR2 FQGNSA come from the germline V gene.

This clonotype was counted at least ten times. The chain joins TRBV12-3 or TRBV12-4 to TRBJ1-5; no definite D call. The CDR3 covers 13 residues. Trimming cost V 2 bases and J 1 base, with 3 bases left between them. The CDR3 loop reads CASSLSSNQPQHF. The CDR3 coding sequence is TGTGCCAGCAGTTTAAGCAGCAATCAGCCCCAGCATTTT.

The chain recombines TRBV11-2 with TRBJ2-5, with no clear D. V was pared by 3 bases and J by 5 bases, with 13 bases between. The CDR3 consists of 14 residues. Per the germline V gene, CDR1 is SGHAT and CDR2 is FQNNGV. CDR3 sequence (DNA): TGTGCCAGCAGCTTCACCGGCCGATGGGAGACCCAGTACTTC. This codes for CASSFTGRWETQYF.

This clonotype was recorded at least ten times. The V call is TRBV5-1, the J call TRBJ2-7; 14 bases are a match to TRBD2. CDR1 is SGHRS, CDR2 YFSETQ, per germline. Trimming cost V 4 bases and J 8 bases; bases outside gene matches: 11. This CDR3 spans 16 amino acids. The CDR3 protein is CASSQGLAGEVTQQYF. For the CDR3, the DNA is TGCGCCAGCAGCCAGGGACTAGCGGGGGAGGTTACGCAGCAGTACTTC.

This clonotype was detected only a few times. V is TRBV12-3 or TRBV12-4 and J is TRBJ2-4; maybe TRBD2 (6 bases). This CDR3 region has 13 residues. V dropped 4 bases and J dropped 14 bases, with 18 bases sitting between them. The CDR3 loop is CASSSRTGGIKYF. CDR3 DNA: TGTGCCAGCAGTTCCCGAACCGGCGGGATTAAGTACTTC.

V gene TRBV15 combines with J gene TRBJ2-5; D is perhaps TRBD2 (6 bases). V gave up 5 bases and J gave up 7 bases, with 14 bases separating them. Germline V gene lookup returns CDR1 LNHNV and CDR2 YYDKDF (reference sequence). CDR3 length: 13 amino acids. Written as DNA, the CDR3 is TGTGCCACCAGCGTCACGACCGGGGGGACCCAGTACTTC. Its translation is CATSVTTGGTQYF.

This clonotype came up many times. One end of the junction does not line up with germline, which may come from a read error. This chain joins TRBV6-2 or TRBV6-3 and TRBJ2-5; tentative D call: TRBD2 (5 bases). CDR1 and CDR2 (germline): MNHEY, SVGEGT. This CDR3 is 14 amino acids long. This chain's CDR3 is CVSSYSDPAGTQYF. The CDR3 nucleotides are TGTGTCAGCAGTTACTCGGATCCCGCGGGGACCCAGTACTTC.

This clonotype occurred many times. The chain uses TRBV20-1 and TRBJ1-1; maybe TRBD1 (6 bases). Germline CDR1 is DFQATT and CDR2 is SNEGSKA (reference sequence). The length of the CDR3 is 13 residues. V lost 0 bases and J lost 1, with 6 bases in between. Written as DNA, the CDR3 is TGCAGTGCTAGAGAAGGGGGGAACACTGAAGCTTTCTTT. Encoded protein: CSAREGGNTEAFF.

This clonotype occurred many times. This sequence joins TRBV11-2 and TRBJ1-1; 7 bases fit TRBD1. J gave up 5 bases and V 5 bases, and 11 bases lay outside the gene matches. The CDR3 is 15 residues long. CDR1 SGHAT and CDR2 FQNNGV come from the germline V gene. The CDR3 spells CASSPLRGRGTEAFF. The CDR3 DNA reads as TGTGCCAGCAGCCCCCTCAGGGGGAGGGGGACTGAAGCTTTCTTT.

In this sample, this clonotype turned up many times. The V call is TRBV3-1, the J call TRBJ1-1; tentative D call: TRBD1 (5 bases). From germline, CDR1 is LGHDT and CDR2 YNNKEL (reference sequence). The CDR3 runs 17 residues. Trimming cost V 1 base and J 2 bases, with 17 bases left between them. DNA for the CDR3: TGTGCCAGCAGCCAAGGGGAGACAGCTAAAACCAACACTGAAGCTTTCTTT. It yields the protein CASSQGETAKTNTEAFF. The full variable domain, completed using reference TRBV3-1 and TRBJ1-1, is DTAVSQTPKYLVTQMGNDKSIKCEQNLGHDTMYWYKQDSKKFLKIMFSYNNKELIINETVPNRFSPKSPDKAHLNLHINSLELGDSAVYFCASSQGETAKTNTEAFFGQGTRLTVV.

This clonotype came up many times. The chain carries TRBV4-1 and TRBJ1-5; D is ambiguous. The CDR3 covers 12 residues. V lost 0 bases, J lost 7 bases, and 4 bases lay in between. From germline, CDR1 is MGHRA and CDR2 YSYEKL. The CDR3 loop is CASSQDGQPQHF. As DNA, the CDR3 is TGCGCCAGCAGCCAAGATGGACAGCCCCAGCATTTT.

There are many counts of this clonotype. The rearrangement joins TRBV20-1 to TRBJ1-5, with unresolved D. CDR1 is DFQATT and CDR2 is SNEGSKA in the germline V gene (reference sequence). The length of the CDR3 is 13 residues. The V end was cut by 4 bases, the J end by 1 base, with 8 bases between. In DNA, the CDR3 is TGCAGTGCTAAGGGAGGGAGCAATCAGCCCCAGCATTTT. Its translation: CSAKGGSNQPQHF.

Regarding this clonotype: An end of the junction differs from the germline gene, which may be a read error. The chain employs TRBV15 and TRBJ1-1; D is ambiguous. The CDR3 loop spans 14 amino acids. The germline gives CDR1 LNHNV, CDR2 YYDKDF (reference sequence). CDR3 in DNA: TGTGCCACCGGCAGAGACCTGGAGAACACTGAAGCTTTCTTT. This encodes CATGRDLENTEAFF.

There are many counts of this clonotype. V gene TRBV5-1 combines with J gene TRBJ1-2; 8 nucleotides align to TRBD1. The CDR3 spans 14 residues. Germline CDR1 reads SGHRS; CDR2 reads YFSETQ. J gave up 3 bases and V 4 bases, and 5 bases lay outside the gene matches. DNA of the CDR3: TGCGCCAGCAGCGGACAGGGAGGGGACTATGGCTACACCTTC. This codes for CASSGQGGDYGYTF.

This clonotype appeared many times. The chain has TRBV5-8 and TRBJ1-5; D might be TRBD1 (6 bases). Germline assignment: CDR1 SGHTS and CDR2 YDEGEE. The CDR3 runs 14 residues. Trimming left V 5 bases short and J 6 bases short, with 15 bases between. The chain's CDR3 is CASSETDRSQPQHF. In DNA form, the CDR3 reads TGTGCCAGCAGTGAGACCGACAGGTCTCAGCCCCAGCATTTT.

This clonotype was seen only a few times. The chain links TRBV5-1 to TRBJ2-7, with 8 bases identical to TRBD1. The CDR3 sequence is 15 residues long. Germline CDR1 reads SGHRS; CDR2 reads YFSETQ. Unmatched junction bases numbered 9, after V lost 2 bases and J lost 5 bases. The CDR3 region has the DNA TGCGCCAGCAGCTTCTTCAAAGGACAGGGCGACGAGCAGTACTTC. This sequence encodes CASSFFKGQGDEQYF.

The V and J genes are TRBV30 and TRBJ2-2; a weak D match, TRBD2 (6 bases). Germline V lookup: CDR1 GTSNPN, CDR2 SVGIG (reference sequence). The CDR3 covers 13 residues. V was cut by 2 bases and J by 4 bases, with 8 bases left in between. The CDR3, as DNA: TGTGCCTGGAGTCCGACTAGCACCGGGGAGCTGTTTTTT. This codes for CAWSPTSTGELFF.

This clonotype was seen a few times. V is TRBV20-1 and J is TRBJ1-2; TRBD1 is a possible D gene (6 bases). This CDR3 region has 12 residues. Between the trimmed V and J ends, which lost 5 bases and 4 bases, there was a span of 11 bases. The germline V gene has CDR1 DFQATT and CDR2 SNEGSKA (reference sequence). DNA for the CDR3: TGCAGTGCTCAGGGGTACGGCTATGGCTACACCTTC. It codes for CSAQGYGYGYTF.

This clonotype was seen many times. The J gene is TRBJ2-6, the V gene TRBV25-1, with no clear D. V was cut by 2 bases and J by 1 base, with 6 bases left in between. CDR3 length: 15 amino acids. Germline V gene lookup returns CDR1 MGHDK and CDR2 SYGVNS. CDR3 sequence: CASSEDKSGANVLTF. The CDR3 bases are TGTGCCAGCAGTGAAGATAAGTCTGGGGCCAACGTCCTGACTTTC.

In its sample, this clonotype was seen many times. V usage is TRBV20-1 and J usage is TRBJ1-5; possible D gene TRBD1, 5 bases. From germline, CDR1 is DFQATT and CDR2 SNEGSKA (reference sequence). The CDR3 extends over 12 amino acids. Deletions cut 3 bases from V and 5 bases from J, with 8 bases between. The chain's CDR3 is CSASGGDQPQHF. The DNA for the CDR3 is TGCAGTGCTAGCGGGGGGGATCAGCCCCAGCATTTT.

This clonotype has ten or more counts. CDR3 sequence reads: CSVWTGVNTEAFF. The CDR3, as DNA: TGCAGCGTGTGGACAGGGGTTAACACTGAAGCTTTCTTT. The V gene is TRBV29-1, the J gene TRBJ1-1; 9 positions agree with TRBD1. After removal of 6 bases from V and 2 bases from J, the junction contained 4 bases not matched to a gene. Germline values: CDR1 SQVTM, CDR2 ANQGSEA. The length of the CDR3 is 13 residues.

This clonotype was found many times. V and J are TRBV12-3 or TRBV12-4 and TRBJ2-3, with 12 positions matching TRBD2. V shed 4 bases and J 0 bases; nucleotides not matched to a gene: 8. This CDR3 region has 18 residues. DNA for the CDR3: TGTGCCAGCAGTTCCCCCTGGACTAGCGGGACTAGCACAGATACGCAGTATTTT. Translating it yields CASSSPWTSGTSTDTQYF.